The clone carrying this T cell receptor (beta chain) appeared a few times. The source of the sample is a study of Graves' ophthalmopathy and Graves' hyperthyroidism. The TCR beta CDR3 regions underwent amplification from RNA transcripts. In the first round, RT-PCR was carried out with HTBI primers, and a multiplex PCR formed the second round. In TCRdb, the multiplex PCR reads were re-called with MiXCR into one record per CDR3 protein. The sample carries 650,000 to 900,000 distinct CDR3 sequences, roughly 40% recorded once. The CDR3 spans 14 residues. CDR1 and CDR2 (germline): SGDLS, YYNGEE. Trimming took off 4 bases at V and 4 bases at J, with 12 bases between the two ends.

This TCR derives from an adult man with Graves' ophthalmopathy. The specimen sequenced was peripheral blood. This sequence joins TRBV9 and TRBJ1-3; D is possibly TRBD1 (5 bases). CDR3 protein: CASSQGHVGNTIYF. CDR3 nucleotides: TGTGCCAGCAGCCAAGGACACGTAGGAAACACCATATATTTT.